This TCR beta chain was found in a study of blood T cell repertoires in COVID-19. As for the study in general: Italy, Spain and the United States were the sources of the convalescent and acute COVID-19 samples. T cells, B-cell-depleted T cells, or PBMCs supplied cDNA or gDNA.

Here immunoSEQ multiplex PCR was the method, and the copy in TCRdb shows in-frame clones only, minus some. The repertoire holds about 52,000 clones, with 82% as singletons. This CDR3 is 12 amino acids long. Trimming cost V 8 bases and J 3 bases, with 13 bases left between them. Germline-derived CDR1 and CDR2 are SQVTM and ANQGSEA. Seattle-derived patients entered the study during active infection and were followed longitudinally. The source of this sequence is a man aged 80 or over with COVID-19, enrolled during active disease. The chain carries TRBV29-1 and TRBJ1-1; D remains unclear. The sequenced material came from peripheral blood. CDR3: CSYNRRDTEAFF. The CDR3 DNA is TGCAGCTACAATAGGAGGGACACTGAAGCTTTCTTT.